Presented here are 26 T cell receptor beta chains from one specimen sequenced in a study of CD8 T cells in ankylosing spondylitis. MiXCR was run by TCRdb on the 5' RACE reads, yielding one entry per CDR3 protein. In the table there are about 110,000 distinct CDR3 sequences, approximately 25% of which are singletons. Sequencing was carried out using synovial fluid, either unsorted or a sorted T cell fraction (not recorded which). Every receptor here comes from a male donor with ankylosing spondylitis.

This clonotype came up many times. The chain uses TRBV5-1 and TRBJ2-1; 14 positions agree with TRBD2. Germline V gene data show CDR1 as SGHRS and CDR2 as YFSETQ. The CDR3 consists of 14 residues. After removal of 6 bases from V and 8 bases from J, the junction contained 4 bases not matched to a gene. CDR3 protein: CASTGTSGSDEQFF. CDR3 DNA sequence: TGCGCCAGCACCGGGACTAGCGGGAGCGATGAGCAGTTCTTC.

In its sample, this clonotype was seen a few times. The rearrangement joins TRBV15 to TRBJ2-5; 14 bases map to TRBD2. The CDR3 has 14 residues. Trimming removed 8 bases from V and 3 bases from J; junction bases left unmatched: 2. Germline assignment: CDR1 LNHNV and CDR2 YYDKDF (reference sequence). DNA for the CDR3: TGTGCCACCCAGGGACTAGCGGGAGAAGAGACCCAGTACTTC. Its translation is CATQGLAGEETQYF.

The V gene is TRBV20-1, the J gene TRBJ1-1; possible D gene TRBD1, 6 bases. From germline, CDR1 is DFQATT and CDR2 SNEGSKA (reference sequence). This CDR3 is 13 amino acids long. Between the trimmed V and J ends, which lost 6 bases and 1 base, there was a span of 12 bases. The CDR3 nucleotides read TGCAGTGCCTCGGGACATACGAACACTGAAGCTTTCTTT. The encoded protein is CSASGHTNTEAFF.

The chain employs TRBV28 and TRBJ2-1; D unresolved. The CDR3 has 15 amino acids. The germline V gene has CDR1 MDHEN and CDR2 SYDVKM. V was pared by 6 bases and J by 0 bases, with 12 bases between. The CDR3 protein is CASRPVRSSYNEQFF. In DNA form, the CDR3 reads TGTGCCAGCAGGCCCGTCCGGAGCTCCTACAATGAGCAGTTCTTC. Full variable domain (missing parts from reference TRBV28 and TRBJ2-1): DVKVTQSSRYLVKRTGEKVFLECVQDMDHENMFWYRQDPGLGLRLIYFSYDVKMKEKGDIPEGYSVSREKKERFSLILESASTNQTSMYLCASRPVRSSYNEQFFGPGTRLTVL.

V and J are TRBV2 and TRBJ1-5; 8 bases fit TRBD1. Unmatched junction bases numbered 4, after V lost 5 bases and J lost 4 bases. From germline, CDR1 is SNHLY and CDR2 FYNNEI. The CDR3 sequence is 14 residues long. CDR3: CASSWTGINQPQHF. The CDR3 coding sequence is TGTGCCAGCAGTTGGACAGGGATTAATCAGCCCCAGCATTTT.

The chain uses TRBV12-3 or TRBV12-4 and TRBJ2-1, with D unclear. The CDR3 consists of 15 residues. The V and J ends lost 5 bases and 3 bases respectively, with 14 bases between them. Here the CDR3 reads CASSRSGTLYNEQFF. In DNA, the CDR3 is TGTGCCAGCAGTCGCTCGGGCACTCTCTACAATGAGCAGTTCTTC.

The chain recombines TRBV7-6 with TRBJ2-1; D remains ambiguous. Germline V gene lookup returns CDR1 SGHVS and CDR2 FNYEAQ. This CDR3 spans 13 amino acids. The ends were cut back, 3 bases at V and 7 bases at J, with 10 bases in the middle. CDR3 in DNA: TGTGCCAGCAGCTTGTCCCCCTCTAATGAGCAGTTCTTC. This translates into CASSLSPSNEQFF.

This clonotype was seen just once. The genes are TRBV20-1 and TRBJ2-3; maybe TRBD2 (6 bases). Trimming stripped 7 bases from V and 9 bases from J, with 17 bases between. Germline V gene sequence: CDR1 DFQATT, CDR2 SNEGSKA (reference sequence). The CDR3 is 12 residues long. This chain's CDR3 is CSVNRDSGTQYF. The CDR3 DNA is TGCAGTGTAAACCGGGACTCAGGCACGCAGTATTTT.

This chain connects TRBV29-1 to TRBJ2-7; weak D call: TRBD1 (6 bases). Germline V gene data show CDR1 as SQVTM and CDR2 as ANQGSEA. The CDR3 is made up of 14 amino acids. The V end lost 6 bases, the J end lost 0 bases, and 15 bases lay between the germline ends. The CDR3 sequence is CSVMRNRASYEQYF. The CDR3 coding sequence is TGCAGCGTCATGAGGAACAGGGCCTCCTACGAGCAGTACTTC.

The V and J genes are TRBV5-1 and TRBJ2-3, with D perhaps matching TRBD2 (7 bases). The germline gives CDR1 SGHRS, CDR2 YFSETQ. The CDR3 consists of 15 residues. The ends were cut back, 0 bases at V and 6 bases at J, with 14 bases in the middle. The CDR3 DNA sequence: TGCGCCAGCAGCTTGGAGGGGGAGGGATTCGATACGCAGTATTTT. Its translation is CASSLEGEGFDTQYF. Together with reference TRBV5-1 and TRBJ2-3, the CDR3 gives the full variable domain: KAGVTQTPRYLIKTRGQQVTLSCSPISGHRSVSWYQQTPGQGLQFLFEYFSETQRNKGNFPGRFSGRQFSNSRSEMNVSTLELGDSALYLCASSLEGEGFDTQYFGPGTRLTVL.

The chain carries TRBV5-1 and TRBJ2-7; D might be TRBD2 (5 bases). The V and J ends lost 5 bases and 2 bases respectively, with 11 bases between them. CDR3 length: 13 residues. From germline, CDR1 is SGHRS and CDR2 YFSETQ. The chain's CDR3 is CASRYQEAYEQYF. The DNA for the CDR3 is TGCGCCAGCAGATACCAGGAGGCCTACGAGCAGTACTTC.

This clonotype was seen only a few times. The chain carries TRBV10-3 and TRBJ1-2; a possible D gene is TRBD1 (5 bases). Trimming removed 6 bases at V and 7 bases at J, with 15 bases between. This CDR3 spans 13 amino acids. Looked up from germline, CDR1 is ENHRY and CDR2 is SYGVKD. CDR3 amino acids: CAIRGDSRSGYTF. Written as DNA, the CDR3 is TGTGCCATCAGAGGGGACTCCCGGTCTGGCTACACCTTC.

This clonotype appeared a few times. The CDR3 reads CASSVRAVEYNEQFF. DNA for the CDR3: TGTGCCAGCAGCGTCAGGGCCGTTGAGTACAATGAGCAGTTCTTC. The gene calls are TRBV5-5 and TRBJ2-1; D is possibly TRBD1 (5 bases). Germline V gene sequence: CDR1 SGHKS, CDR2 YYEKEE (reference sequence). This CDR3 has 15 amino acids. The germline V and J ends were trimmed by 4 bases and 4 bases, with 15 bases remaining between them.

This clonotype was detected many times. V gene TRBV11-3 combines with J gene TRBJ2-7, with D perhaps matching TRBD1 (6 bases). CDR3 length: 12 residues. The germline V gene has CDR1 SGHNT and CDR2 YENEEA. The V gene lost 5 bases and the J gene lost 4 bases, with 9 bases spanning the gap. The CDR3 DNA follows: TGTGCCAGCAGCCAGGACAGTTACGAGCAGTACGTC. This encodes CASSQDSYEQYV.

CDR3: CASSDTSYEQYV. In nucleotides, the CDR3 is TGCGCCAGCAGTGACACTTCCTACGAGCAGTACGTC. The chain has TRBV10-2 and TRBJ2-7; D unresolved. V was pared by 3 bases and J by 1 base, with 4 bases between. This CDR3 is 12 amino acids long. Germline loops: CDR1 WSHSY, CDR2 SAAADI.

This sequence joins TRBV3-1 and TRBJ2-3; 13 bases agree with TRBD2. V gave up 6 bases and J gave up 0 bases; unmatched junction bases: 6. The CDR3 is 17 residues long. From germline, CDR1 is LGHDT and CDR2 YNNKEL (reference sequence). The CDR3 protein is CASSYGLAGVSTDTQYF. Written as DNA, the CDR3 is TGTGCCAGCAGTTACGGACTAGCGGGAGTAAGCACAGATACGCAGTATTTT.

This clonotype was observed a single time. The chain has TRBV2 and TRBJ2-7, with 9 positions matching TRBD1. There are 13 residues in the CDR3. CDR1 SNHLY and CDR2 FYNNEI come from the germline V gene. Trimming removed 4 bases from V and 6 bases from J; junction bases left unmatched: 4. CDR3 residues: CASSGGQGLEQYF. The CDR3 nucleotides read TGTGCCAGCAGTGGGGGACAGGGTCTCGAGCAGTACTTC.

This clonotype was seen more than once but under ten times. This sequence joins TRBV12-3 or TRBV12-4 and TRBJ2-1; 9 nucleotides align to TRBD2. The CDR3 runs 15 residues. V was pared by 7 bases and J by 1 base, with 5 bases of the junction left unmatched. The CDR3 loop reads CASKGSGSSYNEQFF. The CDR3 nucleotides are TGTGCCAGCAAAGGTAGCGGGAGTTCCTACAATGAGCAGTTCTTC.

Ten or more counts support this clonotype. The V call is TRBV12-3 or TRBV12-4, the J call TRBJ2-2, with D perhaps being TRBD1 or TRBD2 (5 bases each). The CDR3 runs to 15 residues. V dropped 7 bases and J dropped 8 bases, with 20 bases sitting between them. The CDR3 DNA reads as TGTGCCAGCACCCAGGTGGACTCCAGGGCGGGGGAGCTGTTTTTT. Translated, it gives CASTQVDSRAGELFF.

This clonotype has just a few counts. This chain connects TRBV29-1 to TRBJ2-6; D possibly corresponds to TRBD1 (5 bases). The CDR3 totals 14 residues. Germline CDR1 and CDR2: SQVTM and ANQGSEA. The V end lost 7 bases, the J end lost 0 bases, and 10 bases lay between the germline ends. The CDR3 protein is CSALTDSGANVLTF. CDR3 nucleotide sequence: TGCAGCGCCCTGACAGACTCTGGGGCCAACGTCCTGACTTTC.

This clonotype has more than one count but fewer than ten. The rearrangement joins TRBV12-3 or TRBV12-4 to TRBJ1-2, with 8 bases fitting TRBD1. This CDR3 region has 12 residues. The V segment lost 7 bases and the J segment 8 bases; nucleotides outside the gene matches: 6. The CDR3 region is CASTTGGGGYTF. The CDR3 bases are TGTGCCAGCACTACAGGGGGAGGCGGCTACACCTTC.

The chain is built from TRBV7-9 and TRBJ2-1; weak D call: TRBD1 (6 bases). Germline V gene lookup returns CDR1 SEHNR and CDR2 FQNEAQ (reference sequence). V was cut by 3 bases and J by 7 bases, with 13 bases left in between. CDR3 length: 14 amino acids. CDR3 amino acids: CASSLFGGANEQFF. Here the CDR3 DNA reads TGTGCCAGCAGCTTGTTTGGGGGCGCGAATGAGCAGTTCTTC.

The chain joins TRBV25-1 to TRBJ2-1, with 8 bases aligning to TRBD1. The V segment lost 6 bases and the J segment 5 bases; nucleotides outside the gene matches: 3. This CDR3 has 13 amino acids. Looked up from germline, CDR1 is MGHDK and CDR2 is SYGVNS. This CDR3 is CASRDRVDNEQFF. In DNA form, the CDR3 reads TGTGCCAGCAGGGACAGGGTGGACAATGAGCAGTTCTTC.

The sample holds a few counts of this clonotype. The V gene is TRBV12-3 or TRBV12-4, the J gene TRBJ1-5, with D possibly matching TRBD1 (5 bases). The CDR3 is made up of 16 amino acids. V shed 5 bases and J shed 4 bases, with 18 bases lying between them. CDR3 sequence (DNA): TGTGCCAGCAGTAACGATGAAGGGGTTGGGAATCAGCCCCAGCATTTT. Residues: CASSNDEGVGNQPQHF.

In this sample, this clonotype turned up a few times. The chain uses TRBV5-1 and TRBJ2-3, with 8 bases fitting TRBD1. The CDR3 totals 14 residues. Unmatched junction bases numbered 2, after V lost 3 bases and J lost 2 bases. CDR1 and CDR2 from the germline V gene are SGHRS and YFSETQ. CDR3 amino acids: CASSWTGNTDTQYF. The CDR3 coding sequence is TGCGCCAGCAGCTGGACAGGGAACACAGATACGCAGTATTTT. The full variable domain, rest sourced from reference TRBV5-1 and TRBJ2-3, is KAGVTQTPRYLIKTRGQQVTLSCSPISGHRSVSWYQQTPGQGLQFLFEYFSETQRNKGNFPGRFSGRQFSNSRSEMNVSTLELGDSALYLCASSWTGNTDTQYFGPGTRLTVL.

The J gene is TRBJ1-1, the V gene TRBV5-1; 9 bases fit TRBD1. The CDR3 extends over 14 amino acids. J was trimmed by 0 bases and V by 5 bases; bases with no gene match: 2. Germline values: CDR1 SGHRS, CDR2 YFSETQ. CDR3 DNA sequence: TGCGCCAGCAGTCGGGACAGGGTGAACACTGAAGCTTTCTTT. Translation: CASSRDRVNTEAFF.